The TCR beta chain described here comes from a study of T cells in Graves' hyperthyroidism and ophthalmopathy. Patients were excluded for uncontrolled infection, other autoimmune disease, pregnancy or lactation. Every diagnosis used clinical symptoms, serum thyroxine and TRAb, thyroid ultrasound and orbital computed tomography. TCR beta CDR3 regions were amplified from RNA. TCR CDR3 regions were first amplified by RT-PCR with HTBI primers. TCRdb re-called the multiplex PCR reads with MiXCR, one entry per CDR3 protein. The sample gives around 300,000 distinct CDR3 sequences, about an eighth of which show up once; 7.9% is in the top ten. This TCR was sampled from a woman between 35 and 50 years old with Graves' hyperthyroidism. Sequencing was done on a sample of blood.

CDR3 bases: TGTGCCAGCAGCTTAAGGAGGGAGCAGTTCTTC. Translated, it gives CASSLRREQFF. The chain has TRBV12-3 or TRBV12-4 and TRBJ2-1; D is possibly TRBD2 (5 bases). Between the trimmed V and J ends, which lost 6 bases and 10 bases, there was a span of 10 bases. The CDR3 loop spans 11 amino acids.